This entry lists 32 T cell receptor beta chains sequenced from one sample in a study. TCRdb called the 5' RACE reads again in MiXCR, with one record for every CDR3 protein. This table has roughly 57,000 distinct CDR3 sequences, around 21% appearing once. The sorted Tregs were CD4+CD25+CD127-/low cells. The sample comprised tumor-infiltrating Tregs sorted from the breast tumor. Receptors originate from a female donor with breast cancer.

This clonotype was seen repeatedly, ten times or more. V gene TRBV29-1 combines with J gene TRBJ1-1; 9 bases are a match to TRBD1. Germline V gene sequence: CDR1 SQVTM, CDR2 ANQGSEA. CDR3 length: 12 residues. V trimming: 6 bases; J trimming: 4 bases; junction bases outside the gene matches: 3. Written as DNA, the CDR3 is TGCAGCGTGGGGACAGGGCGCACTGAAGCTTTCTTT. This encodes CSVGTGRTEAFF.

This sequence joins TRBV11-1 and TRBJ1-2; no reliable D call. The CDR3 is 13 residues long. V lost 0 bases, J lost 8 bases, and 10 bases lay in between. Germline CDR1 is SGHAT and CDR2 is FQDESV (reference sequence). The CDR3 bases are TGTGCCAGCAGCTTAGCAGGTTTGAGAGGCTACACCTTC. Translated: CASSLAGLRGYTF.

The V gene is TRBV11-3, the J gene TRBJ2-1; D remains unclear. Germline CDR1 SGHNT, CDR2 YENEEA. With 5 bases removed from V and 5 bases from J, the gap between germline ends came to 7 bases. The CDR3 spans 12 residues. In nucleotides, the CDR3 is TGTGCCAGCAGCGGTAGGAACAATGAGCAGTTCTTC. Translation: CASSGRNNEQFF.

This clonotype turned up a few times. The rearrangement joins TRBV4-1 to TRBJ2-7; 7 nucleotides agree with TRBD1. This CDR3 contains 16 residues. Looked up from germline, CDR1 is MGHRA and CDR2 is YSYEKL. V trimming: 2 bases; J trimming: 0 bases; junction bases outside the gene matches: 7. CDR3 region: CASSQWDSGTSYEQYF. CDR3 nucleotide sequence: TGCGCCAGCAGCCAATGGGACAGCGGCACCTCCTACGAGCAGTACTTC.

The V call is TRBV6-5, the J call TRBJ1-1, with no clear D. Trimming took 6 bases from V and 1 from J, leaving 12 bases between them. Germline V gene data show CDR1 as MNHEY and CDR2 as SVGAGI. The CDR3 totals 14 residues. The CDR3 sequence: CASSYGGRNTEAFF. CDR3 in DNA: TGTGCCAGCAGCTACGGCGGACGGAACACTGAAGCTTTCTTT.

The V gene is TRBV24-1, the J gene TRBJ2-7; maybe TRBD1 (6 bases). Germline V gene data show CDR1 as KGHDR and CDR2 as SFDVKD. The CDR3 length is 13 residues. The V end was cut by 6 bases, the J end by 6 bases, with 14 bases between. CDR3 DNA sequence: TGTGCCACCAGTCCCACAGGGAGCCGCGAGCAGTACTTC. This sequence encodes CATSPTGSREQYF.

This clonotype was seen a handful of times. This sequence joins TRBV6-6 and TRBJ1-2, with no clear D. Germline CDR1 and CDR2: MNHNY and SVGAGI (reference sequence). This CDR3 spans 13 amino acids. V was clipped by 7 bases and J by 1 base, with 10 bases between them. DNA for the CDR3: TGTGCCAGCACCAGCCCCGTTAACTATGGCTACACCTTC. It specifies CASTSPVNYGYTF.

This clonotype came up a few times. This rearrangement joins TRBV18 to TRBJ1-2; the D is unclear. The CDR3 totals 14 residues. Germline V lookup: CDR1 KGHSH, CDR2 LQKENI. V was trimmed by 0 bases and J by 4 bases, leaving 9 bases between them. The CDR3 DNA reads TGTGCCAGCTCACCACCAAGCGGTGCCTATGGCTACACCTTC. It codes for CASSPPSGAYGYTF.

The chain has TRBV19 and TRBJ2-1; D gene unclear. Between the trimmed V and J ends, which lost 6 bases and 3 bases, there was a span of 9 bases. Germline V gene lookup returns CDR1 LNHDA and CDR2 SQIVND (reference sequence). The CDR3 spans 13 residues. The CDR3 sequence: CASRPGHYNEQFF. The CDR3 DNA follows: TGTGCCAGTAGGCCCGGCCACTACAATGAGCAGTTCTTC.

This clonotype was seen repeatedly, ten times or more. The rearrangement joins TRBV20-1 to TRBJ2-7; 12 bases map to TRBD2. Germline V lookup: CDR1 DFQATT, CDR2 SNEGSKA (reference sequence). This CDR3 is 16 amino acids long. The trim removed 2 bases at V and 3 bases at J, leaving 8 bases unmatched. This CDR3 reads CSARPLTSGRFYEQYF. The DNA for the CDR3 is TGCAGTGCTAGACCGCTCACTAGCGGGAGGTTCTACGAGCAGTACTTC.

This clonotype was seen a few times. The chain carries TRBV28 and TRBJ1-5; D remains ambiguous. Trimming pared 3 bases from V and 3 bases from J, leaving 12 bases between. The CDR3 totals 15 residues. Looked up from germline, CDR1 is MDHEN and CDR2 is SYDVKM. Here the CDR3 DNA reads TGTGCCAGCAGTTTGGCAGAAATGTACAATCAGCCCCAGCATTTT. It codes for CASSLAEMYNQPQHF.

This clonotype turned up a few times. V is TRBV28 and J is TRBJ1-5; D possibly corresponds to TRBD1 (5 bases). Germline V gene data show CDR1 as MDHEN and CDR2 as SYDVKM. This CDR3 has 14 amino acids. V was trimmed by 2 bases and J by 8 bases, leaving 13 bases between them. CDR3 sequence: CASSLGGGFKPQHF. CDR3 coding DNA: TGTGCCAGCAGTTTAGGGGGAGGTTTCAAGCCCCAGCATTTT.

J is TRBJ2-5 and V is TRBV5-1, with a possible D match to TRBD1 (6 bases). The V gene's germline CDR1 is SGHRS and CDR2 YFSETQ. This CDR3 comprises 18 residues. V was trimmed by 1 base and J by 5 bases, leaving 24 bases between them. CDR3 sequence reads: CASSLMWGNRAARETQYF. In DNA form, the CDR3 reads TGCGCCAGCAGCTTGATGTGGGGGAACAGGGCGGCCCGGGAGACCCAGTACTTC.

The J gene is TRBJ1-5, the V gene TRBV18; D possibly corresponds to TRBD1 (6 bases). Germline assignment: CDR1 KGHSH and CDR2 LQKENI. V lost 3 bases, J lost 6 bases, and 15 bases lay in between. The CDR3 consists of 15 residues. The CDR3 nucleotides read TGTGCCAGCTCACCGCAGGGGCCCCGCGTTCAGCCCCAGCATTTT. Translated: CASSPQGPRVQPQHF.

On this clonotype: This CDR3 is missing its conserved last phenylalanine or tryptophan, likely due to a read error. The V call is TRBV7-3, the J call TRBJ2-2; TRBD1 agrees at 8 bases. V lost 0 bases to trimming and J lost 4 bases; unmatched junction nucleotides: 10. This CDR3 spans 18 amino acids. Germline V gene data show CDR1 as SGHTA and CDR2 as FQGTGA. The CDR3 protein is CASSLTGTGAPVTGELFL. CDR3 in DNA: TGTGCCAGCAGCTTAACTGGGACAGGAGCCCCGGTCACCGGGGAGCTGTTTTTG.

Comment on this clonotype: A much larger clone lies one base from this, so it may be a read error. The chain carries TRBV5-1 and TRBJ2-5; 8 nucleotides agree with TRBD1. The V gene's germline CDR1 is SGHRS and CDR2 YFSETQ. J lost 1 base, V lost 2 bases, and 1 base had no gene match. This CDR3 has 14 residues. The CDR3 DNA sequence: TGCGCCAGCAGCTTCCAGGGGGCCCAAGAGACCCAGTACTTC. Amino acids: CASSFQGAQETQYF. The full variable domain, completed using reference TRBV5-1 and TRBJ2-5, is KAGVTQTPRYLIKTRGQQVTLSCSPISGHRSVSWYQQTPGQGLQFLFEYFSETQRNKGNFPGRFSGRQFSNSRSEMNVSTLELGDSALYLCASSFQGAQETQYFGPGTRLLVL.

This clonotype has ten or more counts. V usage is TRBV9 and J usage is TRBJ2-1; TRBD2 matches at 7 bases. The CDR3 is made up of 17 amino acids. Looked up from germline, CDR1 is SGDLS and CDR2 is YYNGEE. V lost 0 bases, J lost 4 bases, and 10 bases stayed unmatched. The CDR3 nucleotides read TGTGCCAGCAGCGTAGAGGCGCTAGCGGATCTTTACAATGAGCAGTTCTTC. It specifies CASSVEALADLYNEQFF.

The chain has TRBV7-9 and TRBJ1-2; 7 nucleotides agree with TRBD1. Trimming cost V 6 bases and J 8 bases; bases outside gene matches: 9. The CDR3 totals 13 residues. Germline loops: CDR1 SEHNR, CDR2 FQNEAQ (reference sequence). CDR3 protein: CASRPDRQGGYTF. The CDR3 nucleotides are TGTGCCAGCAGGCCTGACAGACAGGGCGGCTACACCTTC. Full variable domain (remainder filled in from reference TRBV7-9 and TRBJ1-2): DTGVSQNPRHKITKRGQNVTFRCDPISEHNRLYWYRQTLGQGPEFLTYFQNEAQLEKSRLLSDRFSAERPKGSFSTLEIQRTEQGDSAMYLCASRPDRQGGYTFGSGTRLTVV.

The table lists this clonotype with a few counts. This chain's CDR3 is CASTARGGSTGELFF. The CDR3 bases are TGTGCCAGCACCGCCCGAGGGGGATCGACCGGGGAGCTGTTTTTT. V gene TRBV7-8 combines with J gene TRBJ2-2; D might be TRBD1 (6 bases). CDR1 and CDR2 from the germline V gene are SGHVS and FQNEAQ. The CDR3 contains 15 residues. V gave up 7 bases and J gave up 5 bases, with 17 bases separating them.

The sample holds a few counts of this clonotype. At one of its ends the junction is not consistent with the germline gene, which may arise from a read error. CDR3 amino acids: CGAHQNDSPLHF. The CDR3 nucleotides are TGCGGTGCCCACCAGAACGATTCACCCCTCCACTTT. This rearrangement joins TRBV20-1 to TRBJ1-6; unclear D gene. CDR3 length: 12 amino acids. Germline V CDR1 and CDR2: DFQATT, SNEGSKA (reference sequence).

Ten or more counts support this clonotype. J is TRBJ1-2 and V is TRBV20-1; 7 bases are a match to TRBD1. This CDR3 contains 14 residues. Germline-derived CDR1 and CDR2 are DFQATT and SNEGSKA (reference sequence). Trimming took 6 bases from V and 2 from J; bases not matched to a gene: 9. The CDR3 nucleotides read TGCAGTGCCACCCCCTTACAGGGGAACTATGGCTACACCTTC. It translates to CSATPLQGNYGYTF.

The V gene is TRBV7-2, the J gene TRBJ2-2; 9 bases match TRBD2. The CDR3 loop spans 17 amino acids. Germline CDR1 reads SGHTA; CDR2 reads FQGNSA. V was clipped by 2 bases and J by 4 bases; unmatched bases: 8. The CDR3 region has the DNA TGTGCCAGCAGCTTACGGGCTAGCGGGACACCCACCGGGGAGCTGTTTTTT. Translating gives CASSLRASGTPTGELFF.

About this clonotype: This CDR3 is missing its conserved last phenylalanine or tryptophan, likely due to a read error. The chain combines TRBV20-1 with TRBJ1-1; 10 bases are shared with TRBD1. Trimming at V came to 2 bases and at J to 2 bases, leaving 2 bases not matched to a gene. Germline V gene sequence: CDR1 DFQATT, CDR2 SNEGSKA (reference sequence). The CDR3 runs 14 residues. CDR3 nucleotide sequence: TGCAGTGCTAGAAGACAGGGGGCCAACACTGAAGCTTTCTCT. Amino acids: CSARRQGANTEAFS.

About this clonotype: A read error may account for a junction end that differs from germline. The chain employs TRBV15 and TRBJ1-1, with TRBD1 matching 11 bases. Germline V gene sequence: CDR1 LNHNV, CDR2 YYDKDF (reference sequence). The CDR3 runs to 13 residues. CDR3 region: CATSRGQGGVAVF. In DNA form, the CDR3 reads TGTGCCACCAGCAGGGGACAGGGGGGAGTCGCTGTCTTT.

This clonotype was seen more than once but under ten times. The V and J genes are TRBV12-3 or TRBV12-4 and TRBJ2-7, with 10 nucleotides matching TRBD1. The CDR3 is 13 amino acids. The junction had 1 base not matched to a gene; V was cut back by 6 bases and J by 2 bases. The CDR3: CASRGTGAYEQYF. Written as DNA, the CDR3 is TGTGCCAGCAGGGGGACAGGGGCCTACGAGCAGTACTTC.

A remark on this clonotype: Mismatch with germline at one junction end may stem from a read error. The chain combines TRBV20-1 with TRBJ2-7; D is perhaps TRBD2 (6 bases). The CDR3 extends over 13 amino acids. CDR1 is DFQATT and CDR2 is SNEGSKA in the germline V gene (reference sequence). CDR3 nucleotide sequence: TGCAGCGCTCCTGGGACCTACTCGGGGGAGCGGTACTTC. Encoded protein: CSAPGTYSGERYF.

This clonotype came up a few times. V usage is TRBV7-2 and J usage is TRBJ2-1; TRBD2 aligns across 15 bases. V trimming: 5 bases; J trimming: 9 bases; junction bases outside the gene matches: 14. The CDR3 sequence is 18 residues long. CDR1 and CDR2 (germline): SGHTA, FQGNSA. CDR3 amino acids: CASSRGTSGRRTGAEQFF. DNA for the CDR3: TGTGCCAGCAGCCGAGGGACTAGCGGGAGGCGTACTGGGGCTGAGCAGTTCTTC.

The CDR3 loop reads CASSQGTGTTDTQYF. DNA for the CDR3: TGCGCCAGCAGCCAAGGGACAGGGACCACAGATACGCAGTATTTT. The chain employs TRBV4-3 and TRBJ2-3; 8 bases map to TRBD1. V lost 1 base, J lost 2 bases, and 2 bases stayed unmatched. CDR1 is LGHNA, CDR2 YSLEER, per germline. This CDR3 contains 15 residues.

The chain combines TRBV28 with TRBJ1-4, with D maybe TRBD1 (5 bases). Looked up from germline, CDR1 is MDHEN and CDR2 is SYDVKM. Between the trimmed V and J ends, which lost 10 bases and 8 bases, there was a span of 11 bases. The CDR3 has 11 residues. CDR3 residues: CATGRREKLFF. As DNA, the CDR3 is TGTGCCACAGGGCGGAGGGAAAAACTGTTTTTT. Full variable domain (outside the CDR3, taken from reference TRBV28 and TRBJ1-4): DVKVTQSSRYLVKRTGEKVFLECVQDMDHENMFWYRQDPGLGLRLIYFSYDVKMKEKGDIPEGYSVSREKKERFSLILESASTNQTSMYLCATGRREKLFFGSGTQLSVL.

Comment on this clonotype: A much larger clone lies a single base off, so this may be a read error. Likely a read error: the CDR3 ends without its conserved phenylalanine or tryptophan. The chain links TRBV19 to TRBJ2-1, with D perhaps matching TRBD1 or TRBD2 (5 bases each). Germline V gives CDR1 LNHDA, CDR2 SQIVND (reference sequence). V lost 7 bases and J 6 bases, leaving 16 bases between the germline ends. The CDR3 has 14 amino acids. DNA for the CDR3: TGTGCCAGTACTAACTACCGGGGCCGCAATGAGCAGTTCCTC. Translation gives CASTNYRGRNEQFL.

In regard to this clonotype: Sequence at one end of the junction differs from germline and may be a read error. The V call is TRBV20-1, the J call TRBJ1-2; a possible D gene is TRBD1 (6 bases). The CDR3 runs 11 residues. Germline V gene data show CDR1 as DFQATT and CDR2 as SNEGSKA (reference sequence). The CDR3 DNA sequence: TGCAGTGCTAGAGATTCTAGGGACAATCACTTC. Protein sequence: CSARDSRDNHF.

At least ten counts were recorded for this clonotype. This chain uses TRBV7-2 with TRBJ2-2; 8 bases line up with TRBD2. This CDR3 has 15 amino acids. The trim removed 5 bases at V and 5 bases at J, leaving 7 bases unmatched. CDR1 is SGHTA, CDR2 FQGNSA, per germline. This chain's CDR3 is CASSPGRGGTGELFF. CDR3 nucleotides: TGTGCCAGCAGCCCGGGACGCGGGGGGACCGGGGAGCTGTTTTTT.